The present entry profiles one TCR beta chain with its context. V gave up 0 bases and J gave up 8 bases, with 14 bases separating them. Germline V gene sequence: CDR1 SGHRS, CDR2 YFSETQ. The CDR3 spans 14 residues. The sample belongs to a study of T cells of healthy individuals. TCRdb reanalysed the 5' RACE reads using MiXCR and keeps one entry per CDR3 protein. The table has fewer than 90,000 distinct CDR3 sequences, around 5.1% seen once. This TCR came from a female donor in good health. This chain links TRBV5-1 with TRBJ1-1; no definite D call. In DNA form, the CDR3 reads TGCGCCAGCAGCTTGGCCGATTTCGACATGGAAGCTTTCTTT. Its translation is CASSLADFDMEAFF.